Shown below are 2 T cell receptor beta chains from a single sample sequenced in a study of shared clonotypes between healthy human individuals. The method was immunoSEQ multiplex PCR; TCRdb's version includes in-frame clones alone and lacks a portion of them. Here the sample spans approximately 500,000 clones, 95% to 97% being singletons. Sample: naive CD4+ T cells sorted from blood. Specified subset: CD45RA+ positively selected. Receptors were obtained from a woman aged 30 to 39 in good health.

This rearrangement joins TRBV28 to TRBJ2-5; 14 positions agree with TRBD2. CDR3 length equals 18 residues. The germline V gene encodes CDR1 MDHEN and CDR2 SYDVKM. Trimming took 6 bases from V and 5 from J; bases not matched to a gene: 14. Written as DNA, the CDR3 is TGTGCCAGCAGCTTCCTCTTGACTAGCGGGAGGGCTGGGGAGACCCAGTACTTC. Residues: CASSFLLTSGRAGETQYF.

J is TRBJ2-7 and V is TRBV6-5; 7 bases fit TRBD2. V was clipped by 1 base and J by 5 bases; unmatched bases: 11. There are 16 residues in the CDR3. Germline CDR1 MNHEY, CDR2 SVGAGI. The CDR3 nucleotides are TGTGCCAGCAGTTACTTGGTTGGGTTGGGGGGGAACGAGCAGTACTTC. Translated: CASSYLVGLGGNEQYF.